This note documents a single T cell receptor beta chain sequence. The CDR3 consists of 13 residues. CDR1 and CDR2 from the germline V gene are SNHLY and FYNNEI. The V and J ends lost 3 bases and 3 bases respectively, with 6 bases between them. Profiled with immunoSEQ multiplex PCR; TCRdb holds only in-frame clones, not every one. The sample carries approximately 100,000 clones, 80% to 95% recorded once. These data come from a study of control samples from healthy donors and cancer patients. This sequence joins TRBV2 and TRBJ1-3; D uncertain. The sample taken for sequencing was blood. The sequence derives from a human donor in good health. The donor label of this sample is uncertain. The CDR3 here is CASSERLGNTIYF. The CDR3 nucleotides are TGTGCCAGCAGTGAGCGACTTGGAAACACCATATATTTT.